Listed here are 32 T cell receptor beta chains from one sample, sequenced in a study of molecular identifiers for immune sequencing clone quantification. TCRdb called the PCR reads again in MiXCR, with one record for every CDR3 protein. The sample holds approximately 500,000 distinct CDR3 sequences; roughly 26% are singletons and the top ten take under 0.8%. Specimen: naive CD8+ T cells from blood, with Jurkat cell RNA spiked in. Sample subset: FACS-sorted CD8+CD4-CCR7+CD45RA+ naive T cells. Receptor source: a human donor in good health. Some libraries in this study had Jurkat cell RNA spiked in.

In regard to this clonotype: At one end the junction does not follow the germline gene, possibly because of a read error. This chain uses TRBV4-3 with TRBJ1-1; 10 bases agree with TRBD1. There are 18 residues in the CDR3. CDR1 LGHNA and CDR2 YSLEER come from the germline V gene. CDR3 in DNA: TGCGCCAGCAGTCAAGAGCGACAGGGGGCCGCCTTGAACACCGAAGCTTTCTTT. Amino acids: CASSQERQGAALNTEAFF.

This clonotype was detected a few times. This chain connects TRBV6-5 to TRBJ2-5; 10 bases line up with TRBD1. The CDR3 has 15 amino acids. V dropped 5 bases and J dropped 5; count of bases not matched to a gene: 8. Germline CDR1 reads MNHEY; CDR2 reads SVGAGI. CDR3 residues: CASSTDRGPMETQYF. The CDR3 nucleotides read TGTGCCAGCAGTACAGACAGGGGGCCGATGGAGACCCAGTACTTC.

The table lists this clonotype with a few counts. V usage is TRBV4-2 and J usage is TRBJ2-7; 9 positions match TRBD1. J lost 3 bases, V lost 1 base, and 10 bases had no gene match. Germline V gene lookup returns CDR1 LGHNA and CDR2 YNFKEQ. This CDR3 contains 17 residues. This CDR3 is CASSQAHPTGGFYEQYF. The CDR3 region has the DNA TGTGCCAGCAGCCAAGCACACCCGACAGGGGGTTTCTACGAGCAGTACTTC.

This clonotype was picked up many times. The rearrangement uses TRBV6-5 and TRBJ2-1, with D possibly TRBD1 on 6 matching bases. V lost 2 bases to trimming and J lost 7 bases, with 15 bases between them. From germline, CDR1 is MNHEY and CDR2 SVGAGI. This CDR3 contains 15 residues. The CDR3 reads CASSYEEDSWNEQFF. CDR3 nucleotide sequence: TGTGCCAGCAGTTACGAAGAGGACAGTTGGAATGAGCAGTTCTTC.

This clonotype was counted between two and nine times. The chain couples TRBV24-1 to TRBJ2-1; no definite D call. The CDR3 has 12 amino acids. Germline CDR1 reads KGHDR; CDR2 reads SFDVKD. V shed 10 bases and J shed 1 base, with 7 bases lying between them. The CDR3 DNA is TGTGCCACGGGGTCTTCCTACAATGAGCAGTTCTTC. Amino acids: CATGSSYNEQFF.

Written as DNA, the CDR3 is TGTGCCAGCACCACGAACCCTCTCAATCGGGAGCAGTACTTC. This gives the protein CASTTNPLNREQYF. The genes are TRBV28 and TRBJ2-7; D not certain. Germline V gives CDR1 MDHEN, CDR2 SYDVKM. Between the trimmed V and J ends, which lost 7 bases and 7 bases, there was a span of 20 bases. The CDR3 spans 14 residues.

In regard to this clonotype: At one end, the junction sequence differs from germline, possibly due to a read error. J is TRBJ1-1 and V is TRBV7-9; possible D gene TRBD1, 5 bases. Germline CDR1 is SEHNR and CDR2 is FQNEAQ (reference sequence). CDR3 length: 11 residues. The CDR3 here is CASLLGTEALF. The CDR3 DNA follows: TGTGCCTCTTTGTTAGGGACTGAAGCTCTCTTT.

This clonotype was picked up many times. This sequence joins TRBV12-5 and TRBJ1-2; D remains ambiguous. The germline V gene has CDR1 LGHNT and CDR2 FRNRAP. This CDR3 is built from 12 residues. Trimming removed 2 bases from V and 4 bases from J, with 5 bases in between. DNA for the CDR3: TGTGCTAGTGGTTTGCCAGGCTATGGCTACACCTTC. It is translated as CASGLPGYGYTF.

The CDR3 DNA is TGTGCCAGCAGGCCCAGGGGGCGCGGGTCGCCGAATGAGCAGTTCTTC. It specifies CASRPRGRGSPNEQFF. The chain links TRBV6-5 to TRBJ2-1, with 8 positions matching TRBD1. The CDR3 totals 16 residues. Germline V gives CDR1 MNHEY, CDR2 SVGAGI. With V trimmed by 6 bases and J by 7 bases, 14 bases remained unmatched.

There are many counts of this clonotype. As DNA, the CDR3 is TGTGCCAGCAGTGAAGAAGGGGCGGGCCCCACAGATACGCAGTATTTT. Translation: CASSEEGAGPTDTQYF. The rearrangement joins TRBV6-1 to TRBJ2-3; possibly TRBD1 or TRBD2 for D (5 bases each). This CDR3 contains 16 residues. Germline lookup yields CDR1 MNHNS and CDR2 SASEGT. V lost 1 base and J 2 bases, leaving 13 bases between the germline ends.

This clonotype was counted a few times. This chain connects TRBV7-8 to TRBJ1-4; 8 bases align to TRBD1. This CDR3 is built from 15 residues. The germline CDR1 and CDR2 sequences are SGHVS and FQNEAQ. Germline trimming cut 5 bases from V and 7 bases from J; bases unmatched to any gene: 9. The CDR3 loop reads CASSPRDRRAEKLFF. CDR3 DNA: TGTGCCAGCAGCCCCCGGGACAGGAGGGCTGAAAAACTGTTTTTT.

This clonotype has only one observation. The junction and the germline gene differ at one end; a read error may be behind it. The chain has TRBV4-1 and TRBJ2-7; the match to TRBD1 covers 7 bases. Germline values: CDR1 MGHRA, CDR2 YSYEKL. The length of the CDR3 is 15 residues. The CDR3 region is CAGSQDIGQANEQYF. The CDR3, as DNA: TGCGCCGGCAGCCAAGATATAGGACAGGCTAACGAGCAGTACTTC.

This clonotype was seen a few times. The V call is TRBV6-1, the J call TRBJ2-7; tentatively, D is TRBD2 (5 bases). This CDR3 comprises 15 residues. Germline V gives CDR1 MNHNS, CDR2 SASEGT. V dropped 2 bases and J dropped 4 bases, with 15 bases sitting between them. The CDR3 DNA sequence: TGTGCCAGCAGTGAATCACGGATTAGGAGGTACGAGCAGTACTTC. Protein sequence: CASSESRIRRYEQYF.

This sequence joins TRBV29-1 and TRBJ2-5, with 8 bases aligning to TRBD2. The CDR3 is 15 residues long. Germline V CDR1 and CDR2: SQVTM, ANQGSEA. J was trimmed by 5 bases and V by 7 bases; bases with no gene match: 15. Here the CDR3 DNA reads TGCAGCGGCCCCTCACACCGGGGGGGCGGGGAGACCCAGTACTTC. Encoded protein: CSGPSHRGGGETQYF. Based on the CDR3 plus reference TRBV29-1 and TRBJ2-5, the full variable domain is SAVISQKPSRDICQRGTSLTIQCQVDSQVTMMFWYRQQPGQSLTLIATANQGSEATYESGFVIDKFPISRPNLTFSTLTVSNMSPEDSSIYLCSGPSHRGGGETQYFGPGTRLLVL.

The chain recombines TRBV6-6 with TRBJ1-5; no definite D call. The CDR3 has 14 residues. V lost 4 bases and J 0 bases, leaving 7 bases between the germline ends. The V gene's germline CDR1 is MNHNY and CDR2 SVGAGI (reference sequence). DNA of the CDR3: TGTGCCAGCAGTTCCTGGGATAGCAATCAGCCCCAGCATTTT. The encoded protein is CASSSWDSNQPQHF.

To note about this clonotype: The junction departs from germline at one end; a sequencing error may be responsible. The chain has TRBV10-3 and TRBJ2-5; D is perhaps TRBD1 or TRBD2 (5 bases each). The length of the CDR3 is 14 residues. Germline CDR1 reads ENHRY; CDR2 reads SYGVKD. The CDR3 protein is CAIKAAGTQETRYF. The DNA for the CDR3 is TGTGCCATCAAGGCGGCAGGGACGCAAGAGACCCGGTACTTC.

About this clonotype: A read error is likely, as this CDR3 ends without the conserved phenylalanine or tryptophan. V is TRBV27 and J is TRBJ2-2; a possible D gene is TRBD1 (5 bases). CDR3 length: 16 residues. CDR1 is MNHEY, CDR2 SMNVEV, per germline (reference sequence). Trimming cost V 2 bases and J 0 bases, with 10 bases left between them. The CDR3 region is CASSLADSTNTGELFS. The CDR3 coding sequence is TGTGCCAGCAGTTTAGCCGACAGTACGAACACCGGGGAGCTGTTTTCT.

Concerning this clonotype: A read error may explain this, as a much larger clone is one base away. The rearrangement joins TRBV28 to TRBJ2-5; tentative D call: TRBD2 (5 bases). CDR3 length: 14 amino acids. Germline values: CDR1 MDHEN, CDR2 SYDVKM. Here the CDR3 DNA reads TGTGCCAGCGGTTATAGGAGGTACCAAGAGACCCTGTACTTC. This sequence encodes CASGYRRYQETLYF.

Regarding this clonotype: A much larger clone sits a single nucleotide away, making a read error possible. The chain links TRBV7-2 to TRBJ2-7; a weak D match, TRBD2 (6 bases). The CDR3 is 12 amino acids. Germline assignment: CDR1 SGHTA and CDR2 FQGNSA. CDR3 loop: CASAGTVYEPYF. Written as DNA, the CDR3 is TGTGCCAGCGCGGGGACGGTATACGAGCCGTACTTC.

The J gene is TRBJ2-5, the V gene TRBV19; 7 nucleotides agree with TRBD1. V was pared by 10 bases and J by 3 bases, with 8 bases of the junction left unmatched. The germline gives CDR1 LNHDA, CDR2 SQIVND (reference sequence). CDR3 length: 13 residues. For the CDR3, the DNA is TGTGCCACCCGGGACAGACCCGAAGAGACCCAGTACTTC. Residues: CATRDRPEETQYF.

V is TRBV21-1 and J is TRBJ2-7; TRBD1 was called by the table and not checked on the DNA. TRBV21-1 is termed a pseudogene. The CDR3 loop spans 16 amino acids. CDR3 sequence (DNA): TGTGCCAGCAGCACCGGGGGGGACAAGATCTCCTACGAGCAGTACTTC. Amino acids: CASSTGGDKISYEQYF.

The chain uses TRBV2 and TRBJ2-7; D might be TRBD2 (6 bases). CDR3 length equals 15 residues. Between the trimmed V and J ends, which lost 1 base and 2 bases, there was a span of 12 bases. The germline V gene encodes CDR1 SNHLY and CDR2 FYNNEI. The CDR3 DNA follows: TGTGCCAGCAGTGAAGGGGGGGATGGGACCTACGAGCAGTACTTC. Its translation is CASSEGGDGTYEQYF.

This clonotype was counted a few times. The chain employs TRBV4-1 and TRBJ2-3; 9 bases align to TRBD2. The ends lost 1 base at V and 5 bases at J; junction bases unmatched: 7. Germline loops: CDR1 MGHRA, CDR2 YSYEKL. This CDR3 region has 16 residues. The CDR3 protein is CASSQGLGGGEDTQYF. CDR3 sequence (DNA): TGCGCCAGCAGCCAAGGCCTGGGCGGGGGGGAAGATACGCAGTATTTT.

In this sample, this clonotype turned up many times. V gene TRBV29-1 combines with J gene TRBJ2-2; D tentatively fits TRBD1 or TRBD2 (6 bases each). Germline assignment: CDR1 SQVTM and CDR2 ANQGSEA. This CDR3 is 15 amino acids long. Trimming left V 2 bases short and J 3 bases short, with 13 bases between. The CDR3 here is CSVERGDAYTGELFF. CDR3 DNA sequence: TGCAGCGTTGAAAGGGGGGACGCTTACACCGGGGAGCTGTTTTTT.

This clonotype was observed at least ten times. This chain links TRBV12-3 or TRBV12-4 with TRBJ1-1; D is unresolved. Trimming took 4 bases from V and 0 from J, leaving 9 bases between them. There are 14 residues in the CDR3. This chain's CDR3 is CASSWAGLNTEAFF. For the CDR3, the DNA is TGTGCCAGCAGTTGGGCAGGCCTGAACACTGAAGCTTTCTTT.

For this clonotype: The CDR3 end shows no conserved phenylalanine or tryptophan, and so a read error is likely. The chain joins TRBV18 to TRBJ2-7; D uncertain. Germline lookup yields CDR1 KGHSH and CDR2 LQKENI. V was clipped by 0 bases and J by 6 bases, with 15 bases between them. The CDR3 covers 15 residues. CDR3 sequence reads: CASSPPGAPGGEQYL. As DNA, the CDR3 is TGTGCCAGCTCACCACCGGGTGCCCCGGGCGGCGAGCAGTACCTC.

This clonotype was detected a few times. The chain uses TRBV21-1 and TRBJ1-2; TRBD1, as called in the table, went unchecked against the DNA. TRBV21-1 is a pseudogene segment. The length of the CDR3 is 15 residues. Written as DNA, the CDR3 is TGTGCCAGCAGCGGAAACGACAGGTTCTGCTATGGCTACACCTTC. It encodes CASSGNDRFCYGYTF.

V usage is TRBV5-8 and J usage is TRBJ1-2; D might be TRBD1 (6 bases). Germline CDR1 and CDR2: SGHTS and YDEGEE. The CDR3 covers 13 residues. CDR3 bases: TGTACCACGCCCCGACAGGCTAACTATGGCTACACCTTC. The encoded protein is CTTPRQANYGYTF. Supplemented by reference TRBV5-8 and TRBJ1-2, the full variable domain reads EAGVTQSPTHLIKTRGQQATLRCSPISGHTSVYWYQQALGLGLQFLLWYDEGEERNRGNFPPRFSGRQFPNYSSELNVNALELEDSALYLCTTPRQANYGYTFGSGTRLTVV.

The chain combines TRBV4-3 with TRBJ2-7; no clear D gene. V lost 8 bases and J lost 2, with 16 bases in between. Looked up from germline, CDR1 is LGHNA and CDR2 is YSLEER. The CDR3 spans 14 residues. CDR3 in amino acids: CASGLDSAAYEQYF. The CDR3 DNA reads TGCGCCAGCGGCCTAGATTCGGCAGCCTACGAGCAGTACTTC.

The sample holds many counts of this clonotype. V gene TRBV4-1 combines with J gene TRBJ2-1; maybe TRBD1 (5 bases). Germline V gives CDR1 MGHRA, CDR2 YSYEKL. Trimming pared 5 bases from V and 7 bases from J, leaving 12 bases between. The CDR3 consists of 13 residues. CDR3 in amino acids: CASSGDSRNEQFF. As DNA, the CDR3 is TGCGCCAGCAGCGGTGACAGCAGGAATGAGCAGTTCTTC.

This clonotype occurred many times. The genes are TRBV6-2 or TRBV6-3 and TRBJ2-5, with D perhaps TRBD2 (6 bases). V was pared by 0 bases and J by 0 bases, with 17 bases between. This CDR3 comprises 18 residues. Germline V CDR1 and CDR2: MNHEY, SVGEGT. CDR3 sequence: CASSYSMAGSKYQETQYF. The CDR3 nucleotides read TGTGCCAGCAGTTACTCTATGGCGGGGTCGAAGTACCAAGAGACCCAGTACTTC.

This clonotype has a handful of counts. The rearrangement uses TRBV7-2 and TRBJ2-7, with 14 bases lining up with TRBD2. The ends lost 1 base at V and 5 bases at J; junction bases unmatched: 10. CDR3 size: 18 residues. The germline CDR1 and CDR2 sequences are SGHTA and FQGNSA. Here the CDR3 reads CASSLVGTSGRFGNEQYF. CDR3 coding DNA: TGTGCCAGCAGCTTAGTGGGGACTAGCGGGAGATTTGGCAACGAGCAGTACTTC.